A selection of T cell receptor beta chains follows, all from one sample in a study of T cell repertoires in cytomegalovirus infection. No antigen has been identified for these receptors. TCRdb reprocessed the reads via MiXCR and lists one record per CDR3 protein. The table includes some 940,000 distinct CDR3 sequences, around a third detected once. The starting material was cultured CD8+ T cells from PBMCs, obtained from culture after CMV antigen stimulation. The receptors stem from a human donor in good health (CMV status not recorded). Some clones in this sample may be carry-over from other donors' samples. The CDR3 runs from the conserved cysteine through the conserved F or W. A D gene is named only where the DNA matches it firmly. Rows may omit the clone size; those that give it use once, few, many or a size class.

clone size	V gene	J gene	D gene	CDR3 DNA	CDR3 protein
-	TRBV7-9	TRBJ1-2	TRBD1	TGTGCCAGCAGCTTAAGGCCCCAGGGGGGGCTTGGCTATGGCTACACCTTC	CASSLRPQGGLGYGYTF
-	TRBV28	TRBJ1-2	-	TGTGCCAGCCGTGTTGGCGCGGGCACCTATGGCTACACCTTC	CASRVGAGTYGYTF
few	TRBV27	TRBJ2-1	TRBD1	TGTGCCAGCACTACCCTAGGGGGGACAGGGGCGAGGGGTGAGCAGTTCTTC	CASTTLGGTGARGEQFF
many	TRBV7-2	TRBJ2-1	TRBD2	TGTGCCAGCAGCTTAGTTTCATTAGCGGGGGAGTACAATGAGCAGTTCTTC	CASSLVSLAGEYNEQFF
-	TRBV14	TRBJ1-2	-	TGTGCCAGCAGCCCAGCATCGGGACCATCTGCGCCTGGCTACACCTTC	CASSPASGPSAPGYTF
many	TRBV12-3/TRBV12-4	TRBJ1-1	-	TGTGCCAGCAGTTTACCTGGGGCGATGATGAACACTGAAGCTTTCTTT	CASSLPGAMMNTEAFF
-	TRBV7-9	TRBJ1-2	-	TGTGCCAGCAGCCTCATGGGCGGCAGAAACTATGGCTACACCTTC	CASSLMGGRNYGYTF
few	TRBV27	TRBJ1-2	TRBD1	TGTGCCAGCACAAACGCCCAGGGGGGCTCGTATGGCTACACCTTC	CASTNAQGGSYGYTF
few	TRBV9	TRBJ2-3	TRBD1	TGTGCCAGCAGCGCGCCCCGACAGGGGACATCTAGCACAGATACGCAGTATTTT	CASSAPRQGTSSTDTQYF
few	TRBV5-4	TRBJ2-3	-	TGTGCCAGCAGCGGGGGGCAGACTTTCACAGATACGCAGTATTTT	CASSGGQTFTDTQYF
-	TRBV5-1	TRBJ2-5	-	TGCGCCAGCAGCCCTGGCGGTCATGCGGAGACCCAGTACTTC	CASSPGGHAETQYF
-	TRBV19	TRBJ2-1	TRBD2	TGTGCCAGTAGTATCACCCCTGCGGCTAGCGGGGGTTACAATGAGCAGTTCTTC	CASSITPAASGGYNEQFF
-	TRBV5-1	TRBJ2-2	-	TGCGCCAGCAGCTTGGTTCAGGGCGGCACCGGGGAGCTGTTTTTT	CASSLVQGGTGELFF
few	TRBV10-3	TRBJ2-7	TRBD1	TGTGCCATCCGGTCGGGCCCGACAGGGACATCCTACGAGCAGTACTTC	CAIRSGPTGTSYEQYF
many	TRBV12-3/TRBV12-4	TRBJ2-7	-	TGTGCCAGCAGCTTACTATCCTACGAGCAGTACTTC	CASSLLSYEQYF
-	TRBV19	TRBJ1-5	-	TGTGCCAGTAGTATAGGCCGCAATCAGCCCCAGCATTTT	CASSIGRNQPQHF
few	TRBV6-5	TRBJ2-1	-	TGTGCCAGCAGTTACAGTGAGGCCTCCTACAATGAGCAGTTCTTC	CASSYSEASYNEQFF
many	TRBV7-8	TRBJ2-1	-	TGTGCCAGCAGCCCTCGTAGACAGGTTGGGAATGAGCAGTTCTTC	CASSPRRQVGNEQFF
-	TRBV7-4	TRBJ2-5	-	TGTGCCTGCAGCTTGAGGGACGTGGGAGAGTCCCAGTACTTC	CACSLRDVGESQYF
few	TRBV19	TRBJ1-5	-	TGTGCCAGTACCCCGTCTGGGGGTGGCAATCAGCCCCAGCATTTT	CASTPSGGGNQPQHF
-	TRBV7-2	TRBJ2-2	TRBD2	TGTGCCAGCAGCTTAAACGGGGGGTCTTACACCGGGGAGCTGTTTTTT	CASSLNGGSYTGELFF
-	TRBV7-8	TRBJ1-1	-	TGTGCCAGCAGCCCTTGGGCAGGGGCCACTGAAGCTTTCTTT	CASSPWAGATEAFF
many	TRBV28	TRBJ1-1	-	TGTGCCAGCAGTTTCCATATTTCGAGGGAAAACACTGAAGCTTTCTTT	CASSFHISRENTEAFF